A selection of T cell receptor beta chains follows, all from one sample in a study of cytotoxic CD8 clonotypes in ibrutinib-treated CLL. The table came from immunoSEQ multiplex PCR; TCRdb's copy has only in-frame clones and leaves some out. The sample comprises some 92,000 clones, roughly three quarters of which are singletons, and around 24% rests with the top ten. The sample consisted of PBMCs, taken after 24 months of ibrutinib treatment. These receptors originate from a human donor with chronic lymphocytic leukemia. The conserved cysteine and the conserved F or W are not part of the CDR3 here.

>TRBV4-1|TRBJ1-1
ASSPDLRGDTEAF
>TRBV4-1|TRBJ2-4
ASSQGELLAKNIQY
>TRBV11-2|TRBJ1-2
ASSPGRGRNYGYT
>TRBV5-6|TRBJ2-7
ASSLRALEGYEQY
>TRBV7-9|TRBJ1-1
ASSEQGYTEAF
>TRBV4-1|TRBJ2-3
ASSQDSSGTMDTQY
>TRBV27|TRBJ1-3
ASSTSGTARDTIY
>TRBV29-1|TRBJ2-5
SVEGSRVYQETQY
>TRBV21-1|TRBJ1-2
ASSKLIRVDPGQGWSYGYT
>TRBV4-1|TRBJ2-5
ASSHLPGEQETQY
>TRBV7-9|TRBJ2-7
ASSPREGASYEQY
>TRBV18|TRBJ2-2
ASSPTSGSGNTGELF
>TRBV5-8|TRBJ2-7
ASSSLPGALKREQY
>TRBV28|TRBJ1-1
ASTSIRWTATPFPNTEAF
>TRBV28|TRBJ2-1
ASRDSLSYNEQF
>TRBV5-6|TRBJ1-2
ASSLTGAYIYGYT
>TRBV10-1|TRBJ2-7
ASSESRVGEQY
>TRBV7-8|TRBJ1-5
ASAPDRGLNQPQH
>TRBV15|TRBJ1-1
ATSAPSDRGGTEAF
>TRBV7-9|TRBJ1-1
ASSLKVPGGSTEAF
>TRBV13|TRBJ2-7
ASSSRTSGTYEQY
>TRBV6-1|TRBJ2-1
ATYRLAAYNEQF
>TRBV28|TRBJ2-7
ASTPSWGPTYEQY
>TRBV27|TRBJ2-7
ASSLIWTGTYEQY
>TRBV5-4|TRBJ2-3
ASSVTSTGADTQY
>TRBV27|TRBJ1-2
ASSLGQGGGYT
>TRBV19|TRBJ2-5
ASSKGPGQDQETQY
>TRBV7-6|TRBJ2-4
ASSLPRDIQY
>TRBV19|TRBJ1-5
ASSPLFWGGSNQPQH
>TRBV2|TRBJ2-2
ATLRDRGPDTGELF
>TRBV27|TRBJ2-1
ASSTTTTKQF
>TRBV18|TRBJ2-7
ASSPEAGGPFYEQY
>TRBV19|TRBJ1-5
ASSIGGAGDRPQH
>TRBV11-2|TRBJ2-1
ASSLFSRDFSYNEQF
>TRBV10-2|TRBJ2-1
ASSTRQGLYNEQF
>TRBV5-4|TRBJ2-2
ASSLARTGRYTGELF